This TCR beta chain stems from a study of cytomegalovirus exposure and HLA in healthy donors. Study overall: Among over 350 genotyped donors, around 77% fell in the Caucasian-associated ancestry cluster. Study-wide points: Later analysis revealed greater clonal expansion in HLA-associated TCR beta chains than in equally common others. Whilst most TCR sequences proved rare, a subset of public TCRs occurred across many donors. In a later analysis, specific HLA alleles were associated with 15,000 to 20,000 TCR beta sequences at a 0.05 false discovery rate.

The PCR had 60 Vbeta and 13 Jbeta primers. Assay: immunoSEQ multiplex PCR; the TCRdb copy retains only in-frame clones and omits some. The sample data list about 200,000 clones. This CDR3 spans 17 amino acids. Note on this clone: Antigen unknown.

The genes are TRBV21-1 and TRBJ1-2; the DNA was not used to check the table's D call, TRBD1. TRBV21-1 is a pseudogene. The TCR comes from a boy aged 5 to 17 in good health and CMV-seronegative. The source material was PBMCs. CDR3 DNA sequence: TGTGCCAGCACCACCCTGGGAAGAGGACATCCTAACTATGGCTACACCTTC. It specifies CASTTLGRGHPNYGYTF.